Listed below are T cell receptor beta chains from one sample, sequenced in a study of blood T cell repertoires in COVID-19. The data were produced by immunoSEQ multiplex PCR, yet TCRdb's version contains in-frame clones alone and is incomplete. The table has over 55,000 clones, approximately 87% seen once. The sample was peripheral blood. These receptor sequences come from a man in his forties or fifties with active COVID-19. Each CDR3 is given with its conserved first and last residue. The order of the fields is V gene, clone size, D gene, J gene, CDR3 DNA, CDR3 protein. D genes are given only for firm matches. Clone size is stated in some rows and not others, as once, few, many or a class when expanded.

>TRBV2|-|-|TRBJ1-4
TGTGCCAGCAGTGGGGGGGGCACTAATGAAAAACTGTTTTTT
CASSGGGTNEKLFF
>TRBV27|-|-|TRBJ1-5
TGTGCCTCCTCACGGGAGGGAATGGGCAATCAGCCCCAGCATTTT
CASSREGMGNQPQHF
>TRBV9|-|-|TRBJ1-4
TGTGCCAGCAGCGTGCGCCCGGATGAAAAACTGTTTTTT
CASSVRPDEKLFF
>TRBV11-2|-|-|TRBJ2-1
TGTGCCAGCAGCTTAAGCCCGACAGGAGGATTCGATGAGCAGTTCTTC
CASSLSPTGGFDEQFF
>TRBV30|-|-|TRBJ1-5
TGTGCCTGGAGTAAGGGGACAAACAATCAGCCCCAGCATTTT
CAWSKGTNNQPQHF
>TRBV6-5|-|-|TRBJ1-1
TGTGCCAGCAGTTACAGGGGCTTGGGCACTGAAGCTTTCTTT
CASSYRGLGTEAFF
>TRBV20-1|-|TRBD2|TRBJ2-1
TGCAGTGCCGCGGGGGGCAATGAGCAGTTCTTC
CSAAGGNEQFF
>TRBV28|-|-|TRBJ2-1
TGTGCCAGCAGTACTATCCCGTATGAGCAGTTCTTC
CASSTIPYEQFF
>TRBV5-4|-|TRBD2|TRBJ2-7
TGTGCCAGCAGCTTTGAGCGGGGGGCCTCCTACGAGCAGTACTTC
CASSFERGASYEQYF
>TRBV7-3|-|-|TRBJ1-1
TGTGCCAGCAGCTTAAACCCCACGGGACAGAACACTGAAGCTTTCTTT
CASSLNPTGQNTEAFF
>TRBV6-5|-|TRBD1|TRBJ1-5
TGTGCCAGCAGGCCCGGGACAGGGGGCATTCAGCCCCAGCATTTT
CASRPGTGGIQPQHF
>TRBV7-2|few|TRBD2|TRBJ2-7
TGTGCCAGCAGCTTAGATGGGACTAGGACCTACGAGCAGTACTTC
CASSLDGTRTYEQYF
>TRBV6-1|-|TRBD1|TRBJ1-2
TGTGCCAGCAGTGCCTCTCAGGGGGCTGTTGGCTATGGCTACACCTTC
CASSASQGAVGYGYTF
>TRBV23-1|-|TRBD1|TRBJ1-3
TGCGCCAGCAGTCAATCAACCCGACAGGGATCAAACACCATATATTTT
CASSQSTRQGSNTIYF
>TRBV27|-|-|TRBJ1-2
TGTGCCAGCAGGGTTACAGGGAAGGATGGCTACACCTTC
CASRVTGKDGYTF
>TRBV7-9|-|-|TRBJ2-5
TGTGCCAGCAGCTTAGTAATTCGGAGAGATCAAGAGACCCAGTACTTC
CASSLVIRRDQETQYF
>TRBV14|-|TRBD1|TRBJ1-1
TGTGCCAGCAGCCCCGTATATGGGACAGGGGGCATGAACACTGAAGCTTTCTTT
CASSPVYGTGGMNTEAFF
>TRBV7-2|-|TRBD1|TRBJ1-3
TGTGCCAGCAGCTCGCCGGCAGGGGGCTCTGGAAACACCATATATTTT
CASSSPAGGSGNTIYF
>TRBV24-1|-|TRBD2|TRBJ2-1
TGTGCCACCAGTGATTTAACTAGCGGGGGGTCCTACAATGAGCAGTTCTTC
CATSDLTSGGSYNEQFF
>TRBV28|-|-|TRBJ2-5
TGTGCCAGCAAGCGAGGGGGCCAAGAGACCCAGTACTTC
CASKRGGQETQYF
>TRBV14|-|TRBD2|TRBJ2-1
TGTGCCAGCAGCCGTCTCACTAGCGGGAGTGGCAATGAGCAGTTCTTC
CASSRLTSGSGNEQFF
>TRBV10-3|-|TRBD1|TRBJ1-1
TGTGCCATCAGCAGCGGAACAGGGGGGAACACTGAAGCTTTCTTT
CAISSGTGGNTEAFF
>TRBV19|-|TRBD1|TRBJ1-1
TGTGCCAGTAGTCCGAACGGCAGGGGGCGCGGGATGGACACTGAAGCTTTCTTT
CASSPNGRGRGMDTEAFF
>TRBV5-4|-|-|TRBJ1-2
TGTGCCAGCAGCTTGGGGTTCGGGACTGGACTCCCGAGTGACTATGGCTACACCTTC
CASSLGFGTGLPSDYGYTF
>TRBV27|-|-|TRBJ1-4
TGTGCCAGCAGTATCACTGGGGGGAGTGAAAAACTGTTTTTT
CASSITGGSEKLFF
>TRBV28|-|TRBD2|TRBJ2-3
TGTGCCAGCAGCCTACGGCCGGGAGGAACAGATACGCAGTATTTT
CASSLRPGGTDTQYF
>TRBV10-1|-|TRBD1|TRBJ1-4
TGCGCCAGCAGTGAGTCGGAGGGGGCGCGGAGAACTAATGAAAAACTGTTTTTT
CASSESEGARRTNEKLFF
>TRBV5-6|-|-|TRBJ1-2
TGTGCCAGCAGCCTAATGGCAGGGGACCCCCTAGGCTACACCTTC
CASSLMAGDPLGYTF
>TRBV5-1|-|-|TRBJ2-1
TGCGCCAGCCGGCAAGGGAGGTCCTACAATGAGCAGTTCTTC
CASRQGRSYNEQFF
>TRBV20-1|-|-|TRBJ1-2
TGCGGAACAGCAAACTATGGCTACACCTTC
CGTANYGYTF
>TRBV29-1|once|-|TRBJ2-7
TGCAGCGTTGAGGGGGACAACTCCTACGAGCAGTACTTC
CSVEGDNSYEQYF
>TRBV7-3|-|-|TRBJ2-1
TGTGCCAGCAGCTTAGGAGGTTCCAATGAGCAGTTCTTC
CASSLGGSNEQFF
>TRBV9|-|-|TRBJ2-2
TGTGCCAGCAGCACGCGCCCACAGACAGTCACCGGGGAGCTGTTTTTT
CASSTRPQTVTGELFF
>TRBV5-6|once|-|TRBJ2-3
TGTGCCAGCAGCCGTACAGGTAGACGCACAGATACGCAGTATTTT
CASSRTGRRTDTQYF
>TRBV30|-|-|TRBJ2-2
TGTGCCTGGAGTGTACTGGTTGCGGGGACCGGGGAGCTGTTTTTT
CAWSVLVAGTGELFF
>TRBV5-4|-|TRBD1|TRBJ1-3
TGTGCCAGCAGCTTGGGGGGACAGGTCTCTGGAAACACCATATATTTT
CASSLGGQVSGNTIYF
>TRBV20-1|-|-|TRBJ2-5
TGCAGTGCTAGTGAAAACAGCCAAGAGACCCAGTACTTC
CSASENSQETQYF
>TRBV27|-|TRBD1|TRBJ2-7
TGTGCCAGCAGTTTACATGGGACAGGAAGGTCCTACGAGCAGTACTTC
CASSLHGTGRSYEQYF
>TRBV7-2|-|-|TRBJ2-3
TGTGCCAGCAGCTTTTCCGGCGGGGATACGCAGTATTTT
CASSFSGGDTQYF
>TRBV6-4|-|-|TRBJ1-3
TGTGCCAGCAGCCGGGACACAGGCTCTGGAAACACCATATATTTT
CASSRDTGSGNTIYF
>TRBV7-9|-|TRBD2|TRBJ2-3
TGTGCCAGCAGCCTTAGCGGGAGCACAGATACGCAGTATTTT
CASSLSGSTDTQYF
>TRBV19|-|-|TRBJ2-1
TGTGCCAGTAGTCGGTTGCAGGCGTACGACAATGAGCAGTTCTTC
CASSRLQAYDNEQFF
>TRBV27|-|-|TRBJ1-5
TGTGCCAGCAGTTCGGGGTTCTCCGCGCGGGGCAATCAGCCCCAGCATTTT
CASSSGFSARGNQPQHF
>TRBV5-4|few|-|TRBJ1-3
TGTGCCAGCAGCGGCAGGGCTATCGGCTCCCCTGGAAACACCATATATTTT
CASSGRAIGSPGNTIYF
>TRBV4-3|-|-|TRBJ1-6
TGCGCCAGCAGCCAAGACAGGGTGTATAATTCACCCCTCCACTTT
CASSQDRVYNSPLHF
>TRBV18|-|TRBD1|TRBJ2-7
TGTGCCAGCTCACCACGGGGACAGGGGGCTAACTCGGAGCAGTACTTC
CASSPRGQGANSEQYF
>TRBV9|-|TRBD1|TRBJ1-2
TGTGCCAGCAGCGTAGAGGCTCAGGGGGCAATTGGCTACACCTTC
CASSVEAQGAIGYTF
>TRBV7-2|-|TRBD1|TRBJ1-1
TGTGCCAGCAGCTTAGGGAGAACAGGGGGCACTGAAGCTTTCTTT
CASSLGRTGGTEAFF
>TRBV5-1|once|TRBD2|TRBJ2-1
TGCGCCAGCAGCGGAGCGGGGGCCGACAATGAGCAGTTCTTC
CASSGAGADNEQFF
>TRBV5-4|-|-|TRBJ2-6
TGTGCCAGCAGCTCTCCAGGGGCTGGGGCCAACGTCCTGACTTTC
CASSSPGAGANVLTF
>TRBV7-2|-|-|TRBJ2-7
TGTGCCAGCAGCTCCTCCATCGCGGCCTCCTACGAGCAGTACTTC
CASSSSIAASYEQYF
>TRBV5-1|-|TRBD1|TRBJ2-1
TGCGCCAGCAGCCCCGGCGGCGGAGAGGGGGCGTACAATGAGCAGTTCTTC
CASSPGGGEGAYNEQFF
>TRBV7-8|-|-|TRBJ1-1
TGTGCCAGCAGTGTGACAGGGAACACTGAAGCTTTCTTT
CASSVTGNTEAFF
>TRBV4-1|-|-|TRBJ1-4
TGCGCCAGCAGCCAGATCGGAGGTGTCGAAAAACTGTTTTTT
CASSQIGGVEKLFF
>TRBV29-1|-|-|TRBJ2-2
TGCAGCGCAAGCTGGAGGACCGGGGAGCTGTTTTTT
CSASWRTGELFF
>TRBV7-4|few|-|TRBJ1-5
TGTGCCAGCAGCTTTCTGGGACAAATTATTAATCAGCCCCAGCATTTT
CASSFLGQIINQPQHF
>TRBV24-1|-|-|TRBJ1-5
TGTGCCACCAGTGGCGGCAGGGTGATTTGGAATCAGCCCCAGCATTTT
CATSGGRVIWNQPQHF
>TRBV30|-|-|TRBJ2-3
TGTGCCTGGAGTGTAATAGGCACAGATACGCAGTATTTT
CAWSVIGTDTQYF
>TRBV5-6|-|TRBD2|TRBJ2-5
TGTGCCAGCAGCTTGGGGACGGGGGGAATTTGGGCCCAGTACTTC
CASSLGTGGIWAQYF